One and the same sample provided the 28 T cell receptor beta chains below, sequenced in a study of blood T cell repertoires in COVID-19. The assay was immunoSEQ multiplex PCR, and TCRdb's table has in-frame clones only and misses some. In the table there are under 450,000 clones, about 90% of which are singletons. The sequencing input was PBMCs or T cells enriched from blood (not recorded which). The receptors derive from a woman younger than 45 who had recovered from COVID-19.

The chain recombines TRBV27 with TRBJ2-7; tentative D call: TRBD1 (6 bases). CDR3 length: 13 residues. Germline V gene data show CDR1 as MNHEY and CDR2 as SMNVEV (reference sequence). V lost 8 bases to trimming and J lost 3 bases, with 14 bases between them. The CDR3 spells CASGPRGSYEQYF. The CDR3 nucleotides read TGTGCCAGCGGACCGAGGGGGAGCTACGAGCAGTACTTC.

The chain uses TRBV5-1 and TRBJ1-6, with D perhaps TRBD1 (5 bases). The CDR3 totals 15 residues. CDR1 and CDR2 from the germline V gene are SGHRS and YFSETQ. With 4 bases removed from V and 5 bases from J, the gap between germline ends came to 13 bases. Written as DNA, the CDR3 is TGCGCCAGCAGCCTGGAGGGACTAGATAATTCACCCCTCCACTTT. Translating gives CASSLEGLDNSPLHF.

A single count supports this clone. This sequence joins TRBV4-1 and TRBJ1-5; TRBD1 might be the D (6 bases). CDR1 and CDR2 (germline): MGHRA, YSYEKL. CDR3 length: 16 amino acids. V lost 3 bases to trimming and J lost 7 bases, with 19 bases between them. CDR3 nucleotides: TGCGCCAGCAGCCAGACACAGGGCGCACTCGGCCAGCCCCAGCATTTT. Its protein product is CASSQTQGALGQPQHF.

The sample holds a few counts of this clone. V usage is TRBV2 and J usage is TRBJ1-5; 7 bases align to TRBD1. V shed 7 bases, J shed 3 bases, and the junction held 3 bases outside the gene matches. Germline assignment: CDR1 SNHLY and CDR2 FYNNEI. The CDR3 spans 13 residues. The chain's CDR3 is CASIQGPNQPQHF. In nucleotides, the CDR3 is TGTGCCAGCATACAGGGGCCCAATCAGCCCCAGCATTTT. The whole variable domain, remainder taken from reference TRBV2 and TRBJ1-5, is EPEVTQTPSHQVTQMGQEVILRCVPISNHLYFYWYRQILGQKVEFLVSFYNNEISEKSEIFDDQFSVERPDGSNFTLKIRSTKLEDSAMYFCASIQGPNQPQHFGDGTRLSIL.

The chain couples TRBV19 to TRBJ1-5, with D perhaps matching TRBD1 (6 bases). The V gene lost 7 bases and the J gene lost 3 bases, with 13 bases spanning the gap. The CDR3 is made up of 14 amino acids. Germline values: CDR1 LNHDA, CDR2 SQIVND (reference sequence). The chain's CDR3 is CASTLRGHNQPQHF. The CDR3 DNA is TGTGCCAGTACCCTCAGGGGACACAATCAGCCCCAGCATTTT.

The table lists this clone with a count of one. The rearrangement joins TRBV28 to TRBJ2-7; TRBD2 agrees at 10 bases. The germline gives CDR1 MDHEN, CDR2 SYDVKM. V lost 5 bases to trimming and J lost 4 bases; unmatched junction nucleotides: 14. This CDR3 has 17 amino acids. Written as DNA, the CDR3 is TGTGCCAGCAGTCCAGTTTGGGGCGCTAGCGGGAGTTACGAGCAGTACTTC. The encoded protein is CASSPVWGASGSYEQYF.

This sequence joins TRBV18 and TRBJ2-1; TRBD2 agrees at 8 bases. This CDR3 is built from 17 residues. Germline CDR1 reads KGHSH; CDR2 reads LQKENI. With V trimmed by 2 bases and J by 0 bases, 6 bases remained unmatched. The DNA for the CDR3 is TGTGCCAGCTCACCATCGACGGGAGGGAGCTCCTACAATGAGCAGTTCTTC. It codes for CASSPSTGGSSYNEQFF.

V usage is TRBV20-1 and J usage is TRBJ1-3; D is unresolved. Trimming took 3 bases from V and 0 from J, leaving 6 bases between them. The CDR3 has 13 amino acids. The germline V gene has CDR1 DFQATT and CDR2 SNEGSKA (reference sequence). Written as DNA, the CDR3 is TGCAGTGCTAGTTGGAGCTCTGGAAACACCATATATTTT. Translation gives CSASWSSGNTIYF.

This clone was observed many times. The chain is built from TRBV5-8 and TRBJ1-1; weak D call: TRBD1 (5 bases). Germline V lookup: CDR1 SGHTS, CDR2 YDEGEE. Trimming stripped 5 bases from V and 0 bases from J, with 11 bases between. The CDR3 sequence is 14 residues long. The CDR3 DNA follows: TGTGCCAGCAGTAGGAAGGGGTTGAACACTGAAGCTTTCTTT. Protein sequence: CASSRKGLNTEAFF.

V is TRBV6-5 and J is TRBJ1-5; 8 bases are a match to TRBD1. There are 14 residues in the CDR3. The V segment lost 6 bases and the J segment 6 bases; nucleotides outside the gene matches: 7. From germline, CDR1 is MNHEY and CDR2 SVGAGI. The CDR3 protein is CASRARTGSQPQHF. CDR3 DNA sequence: TGTGCCAGCAGGGCCCGGACAGGGTCTCAGCCCCAGCATTTT.

This sequence joins TRBV27 and TRBJ2-7, with TRBD2 as a possible D gene (5 bases). Germline loops: CDR1 MNHEY, CDR2 SMNVEV (reference sequence). With 2 bases removed from V and 5 bases from J, the gap between germline ends came to 13 bases. The CDR3 consists of 14 residues. CDR3 coding DNA: TGTGCCAGCAGTTTAGTCGAGGGATTGGACGAGCAGTACTTC. Translating it yields CASSLVEGLDEQYF.

The chain combines TRBV5-1 with TRBJ1-2; a weak D match, TRBD1 (5 bases). V lost 0 bases, J lost 6 bases, and 12 bases lay in between. The CDR3 is 14 residues long. From germline, CDR1 is SGHRS and CDR2 YFSETQ. This CDR3 is CASSLGFRGDGYTF. CDR3 coding DNA: TGCGCCAGCAGCTTGGGGTTTAGGGGTGATGGCTACACCTTC.

The genes are TRBV3-1 (or the pseudogene TRBV3-2) and TRBJ1-4; no clear D gene. V lost 4 bases and J lost 0, with 6 bases in between. The CDR3 contains 14 residues. Germline V gene data show CDR1 as LGHDT and CDR2 as YNNKEL (reference sequence). In DNA form, the CDR3 reads TGTGCCAGCAGCCGTAGCGCAACTAATGAAAAACTGTTTTTT. Its protein product is CASSRSATNEKLFF.

This clone has just a few counts. CDR3 in amino acids: CASSSEGAYFGYTF. In nucleotides, the CDR3 is TGTGCCAGCAGCTCGGAAGGGGCCTACTTTGGCTACACCTTC. The V gene is TRBV5-5, the J gene TRBJ1-2; tentatively, D is TRBD1 (5 bases). There are 14 residues in the CDR3. Trimming cost V 3 bases and J 7 bases, with 16 bases left between them. Germline V gives CDR1 SGHKS, CDR2 YYEKEE (reference sequence).

The V call is TRBV7-8, the J call TRBJ1-1; 8 bases map to TRBD1. The CDR3 runs 17 residues. V lost 1 base and J lost 2; bases outside the gene matches: 9. The germline V gene has CDR1 SGHVS and CDR2 FQNEAQ. CDR3 nucleotides: TGTGCCAGCAGCTTAGGTGTTCGAGGACAGGGTAACACTGAAGCTTTCTTT. Protein: CASSLGVRGQGNTEAFF.

The chain links TRBV7-9 to TRBJ2-1; a possible D gene is TRBD1 (5 bases). Trimming pared 6 bases from V and 4 bases from J, leaving 16 bases between. The CDR3 is 15 amino acids. In germline, CDR1 is SEHNR, CDR2 FQNEAQ (reference sequence). The CDR3 region is CASRFGALGYNEQFF. CDR3 DNA: TGTGCCAGCAGGTTTGGGGCCCTAGGATACAATGAGCAGTTCTTC.

The V and J genes are TRBV6-5 and TRBJ2-2; D ambiguous. The V end was cut by 10 bases, the J end by 1 base, with 7 bases between. The CDR3 sequence is 12 residues long. Germline loops: CDR1 MNHEY, CDR2 SVGAGI. In DNA form, the CDR3 reads TGTGCCATTACAGAGAACACCGGGGAGCTGTTTTTT. It codes for CAITENTGELFF.

This chain's CDR3 is CASSLARGGYEQYF. The DNA of the CDR3 is TGTGCCAGCAGCTTAGCGAGGGGGGGCTACGAGCAGTACTTC. The genes are TRBV7-2 and TRBJ2-7, with D possibly TRBD2 on 7 matching bases. This CDR3 has 14 residues. Deletions cut 0 bases from V and 3 bases from J, with 9 bases between. Germline CDR1 SGHTA, CDR2 FQGNSA.

This rearrangement joins TRBV3-1 (or the pseudogene TRBV3-2) to TRBJ1-2, with D maybe TRBD1 (6 bases). The CDR3 covers 16 residues. CDR1 is LGHDT, CDR2 YNNKEL, per germline (reference sequence). Trimming removed 4 bases from V and 4 bases from J, with 19 bases in between. The CDR3 coding sequence is TGTGCCAGCAGCCTTCACACCACAGGGCCACTCTATGGCTACACCTTC. Protein sequence: CASSLHTTGPLYGYTF.

This sequence joins TRBV13 and TRBJ2-1, with 7 bases fitting TRBD1. There are 17 residues in the CDR3. Trimming removed 4 bases from V and 8 bases from J; junction bases left unmatched: 17. CDR1 is PRHDT, CDR2 FYEKMQ, per germline (reference sequence). CDR3 bases: TGTGCCAGCAGCTCCCGACAGGGTCGGGTCTTTCGGGATGAGCAGTTCTTC. This gives the protein CASSSRQGRVFRDEQFF.

The V call is TRBV28, the J call TRBJ2-2; tentatively, D is TRBD1 (6 bases). CDR1 MDHEN and CDR2 SYDVKM come from the germline V gene. The CDR3 runs 14 residues. Trimming left V 3 bases short and J 4 bases short, with 9 bases between. CDR3 coding DNA: TGTGCCAGCAGTTTGGACAGACCCACCGGGGAGCTGTTTTTT. Translating gives CASSLDRPTGELFF.

This clone was counted once. The sample has other DNA sequences that encode this CDR3 too. V and J are TRBV3-1 (or the pseudogene TRBV3-2) and TRBJ1-2; perhaps TRBD1 as D (6 bases). Trimming left V 0 bases short and J 2 bases short, with 10 bases between. Germline loops: CDR1 LGHDT, CDR2 YNNKEL (reference sequence). This CDR3 has 15 amino acids. CDR3 in amino acids: CASSQEGQGNYGYTF. CDR3 bases: TGTGCCAGCAGCCAAGAAGGCCAGGGGAACTATGGCTACACCTTC.

The rearrangement joins TRBV5-1 to TRBJ2-1; no definite D call. Germline values: CDR1 SGHRS, CDR2 YFSETQ. The CDR3 contains 14 residues. The V end was cut by 7 bases, the J end by 0 bases, with 11 bases between. The CDR3 spells CASATQSSYNEQFF. The DNA of the CDR3 is TGCGCCAGCGCAACACAGAGCTCCTACAATGAGCAGTTCTTC.

This chain joins TRBV27 and TRBJ2-7; 9 bases map to TRBD2. Germline V lookup: CDR1 MNHEY, CDR2 SMNVEV (reference sequence). The length of the CDR3 is 14 residues. Germline trimming cut 5 bases from V and 4 bases from J; bases unmatched to any gene: 6. CDR3 sequence reads: CASSVLAGGYEQYF. CDR3 bases: TGTGCCAGCAGTGTACTAGCGGGTGGGTACGAGCAGTACTTC.

This chain links TRBV6-2 or TRBV6-3 with TRBJ1-3; 8 bases map to TRBD1. J was trimmed by 2 bases and V by 0 bases; bases with no gene match: 6. Looked up from germline, CDR1 is MNHEY and CDR2 is SVGEGT. This CDR3 is built from 17 residues. The CDR3 DNA follows: TGTGCCAGCAGTTACTCGTTACAGGGGGAACCTGGAAACACCATATATTTT. Translation gives CASSYSLQGEPGNTIYF.

Concerning this clone itself: Mismatch with germline at one junction end may stem from a read error. This chain joins TRBV7-9 and TRBJ1-6, with unresolved D. The CDR3 loop spans 12 amino acids. The germline V gene encodes CDR1 SEHNR and CDR2 FQNEAQ (reference sequence). The CDR3 loop is CASSFYISPLHF. CDR3 nucleotide sequence: TGTGCCAGCAGCTTTTATATTTCACCCCTCCACTTT.

CDR3 sequence (DNA): TGTGCCAGCAGCCCCGTCACTAGCGGGGGGTCGGATACGCAGTATTTT. It encodes CASSPVTSGGSDTQYF. The chain is built from TRBV11-3 and TRBJ2-3, with 12 bases identical to TRBD2. Germline CDR1 is SGHNT and CDR2 is YENEEA. This CDR3 contains 16 residues. V was pared by 5 bases and J by 6 bases, with 9 bases of the junction left unmatched.

The chain employs TRBV25-1 and TRBJ1-6; a possible D gene is TRBD1 (5 bases). Trimming pared 6 bases from V and 14 bases from J, leaving 14 bases between. CDR3 length: 12 amino acids. CDR1 MGHDK and CDR2 SYGVNS come from the germline V gene. The CDR3 coding sequence is TGTGCCAGCAGCCCACGGGGGATCACCCTCCACTTT. Residues: CASSPRGITLHF.